Sequencing of this T cell receptor (beta chain) was carried out in a study of blood T cell repertoires in COVID-19. At the level of the study: There were acute and convalescent COVID-19 samples, and they came from the United States, Italy and Spain. From T cells, B-cell-depleted T cells, or PBMCs came the material, which was cDNA or gDNA.

The Seattle patients joined while their infection was active and were tracked longitudinally afterward. TCRdb's copy holds only in-frame clones and misses some; the assay was immunoSEQ multiplex PCR. Of roughly 60,000 clones listed, about four fifths were seen once; the top ten hold about 8.8%. The clonotype comes from a man older than 75 with COVID-19, enrolled during active disease. What was sequenced was peripheral blood.

CDR3 sequence reads: CASIPEGRGNQPQHF. The CDR3 DNA reads TGTGCCAGTATCCCGGAGGGCAGGGGCAATCAGCCCCAGCATTTT. The chain has TRBV19 and TRBJ1-5; D is perhaps TRBD1 (5 bases). This CDR3 is built from 15 residues. Per germline, CDR1 LNHDA and CDR2 SQIVND (reference sequence). V lost 7 bases and J lost 2, with 15 bases in between.